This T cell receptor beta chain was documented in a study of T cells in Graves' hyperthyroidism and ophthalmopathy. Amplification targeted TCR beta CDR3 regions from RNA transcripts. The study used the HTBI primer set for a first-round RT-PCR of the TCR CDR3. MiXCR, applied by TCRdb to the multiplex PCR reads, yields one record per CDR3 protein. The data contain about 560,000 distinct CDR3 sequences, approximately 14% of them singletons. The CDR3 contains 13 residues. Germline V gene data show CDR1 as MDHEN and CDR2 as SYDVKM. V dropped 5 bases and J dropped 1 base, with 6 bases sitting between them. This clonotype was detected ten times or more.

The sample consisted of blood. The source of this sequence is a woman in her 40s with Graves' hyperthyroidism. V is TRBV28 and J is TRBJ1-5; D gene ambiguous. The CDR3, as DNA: TGTGCCAGCAGTCCCGACAGCAATCAGCCCCAGCATTTT. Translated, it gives CASSPDSNQPQHF.